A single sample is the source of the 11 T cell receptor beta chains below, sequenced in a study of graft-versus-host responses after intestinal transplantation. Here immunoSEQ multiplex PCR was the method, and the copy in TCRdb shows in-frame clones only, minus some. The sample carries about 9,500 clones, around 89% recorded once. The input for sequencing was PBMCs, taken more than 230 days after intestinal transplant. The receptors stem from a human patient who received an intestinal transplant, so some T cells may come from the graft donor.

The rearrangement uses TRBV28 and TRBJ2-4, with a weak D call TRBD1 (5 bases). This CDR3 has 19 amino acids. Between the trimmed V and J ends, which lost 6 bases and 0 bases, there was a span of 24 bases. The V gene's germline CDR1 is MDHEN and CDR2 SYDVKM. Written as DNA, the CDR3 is TGTGCCAGCAGCCTCCGAAGTGGATTAGGGGATCTAGCCAAAAACATTCAGTACTTC. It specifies CASSLRSGLGDLAKNIQYF.

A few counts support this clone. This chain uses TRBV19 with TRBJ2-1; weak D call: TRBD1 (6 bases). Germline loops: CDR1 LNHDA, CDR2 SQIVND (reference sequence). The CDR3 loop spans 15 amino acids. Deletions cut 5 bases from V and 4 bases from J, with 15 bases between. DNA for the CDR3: TGTGCCAGTAGTCTCTGGGGGCAGAAGTACAATGAGCAGTTCTTC. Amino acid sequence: CASSLWGQKYNEQFF.

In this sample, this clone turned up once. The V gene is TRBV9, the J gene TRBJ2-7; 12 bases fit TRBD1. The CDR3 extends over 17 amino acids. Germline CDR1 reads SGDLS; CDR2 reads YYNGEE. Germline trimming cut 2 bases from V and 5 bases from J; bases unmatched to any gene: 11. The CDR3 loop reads CASSVRGAGQGADEQYF. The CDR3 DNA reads TGTGCCAGCAGCGTCCGAGGAGCGGGACAGGGGGCCGACGAGCAGTACTTC.

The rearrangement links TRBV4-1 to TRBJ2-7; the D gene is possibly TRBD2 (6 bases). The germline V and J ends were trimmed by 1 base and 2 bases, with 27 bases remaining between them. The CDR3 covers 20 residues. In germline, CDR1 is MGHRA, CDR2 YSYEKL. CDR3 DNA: TGCGCCAGCAGCCAAGGGCTACTATCCTTGTTGGGGGGAGGTACCTACGAGCAGTACTTC. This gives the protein CASSQGLLSLLGGGTYEQYF.

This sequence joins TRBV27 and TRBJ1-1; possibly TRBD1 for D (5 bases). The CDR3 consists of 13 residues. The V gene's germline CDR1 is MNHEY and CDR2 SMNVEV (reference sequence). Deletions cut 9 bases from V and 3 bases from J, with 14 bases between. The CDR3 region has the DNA TGTGCCAGTCCCCAACAGGACCACACTGAAGCTTTCTTT. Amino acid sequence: CASPQQDHTEAFF.

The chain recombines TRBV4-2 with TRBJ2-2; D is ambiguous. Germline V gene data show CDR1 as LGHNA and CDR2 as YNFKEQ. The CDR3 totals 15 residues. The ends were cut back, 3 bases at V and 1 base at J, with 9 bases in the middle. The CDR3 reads CASSQTDGNTGELFF. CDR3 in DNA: TGTGCCAGCAGCCAGACGGACGGGAACACCGGGGAGCTGTTTTTT.

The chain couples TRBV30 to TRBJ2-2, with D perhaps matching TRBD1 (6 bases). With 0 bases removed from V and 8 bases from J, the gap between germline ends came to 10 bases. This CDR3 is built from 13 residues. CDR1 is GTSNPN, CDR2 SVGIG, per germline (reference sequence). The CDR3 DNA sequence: TGTGCCTGGAGTGTACAGGGCCCAGGGGAGCTGTTTTTT. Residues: CAWSVQGPGELFF. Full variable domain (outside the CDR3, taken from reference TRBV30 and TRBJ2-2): SQTIHQWPATLVQPVGSPLSLECTVEGTSNPNLYWYRQAAGRGLQLLFYSVGIGQISSEVPQNLSASRPQDRQFILSSKKLLLSDSGFYLCAWSVQGPGELFFGEGSRLTVL.

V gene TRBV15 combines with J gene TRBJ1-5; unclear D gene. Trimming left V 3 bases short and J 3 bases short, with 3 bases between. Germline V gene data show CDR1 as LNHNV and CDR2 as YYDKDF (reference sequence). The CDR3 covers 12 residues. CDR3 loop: CATSSVNQPQHF. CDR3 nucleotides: TGTGCCACCAGCAGCGTCAATCAGCCCCAGCATTTT.

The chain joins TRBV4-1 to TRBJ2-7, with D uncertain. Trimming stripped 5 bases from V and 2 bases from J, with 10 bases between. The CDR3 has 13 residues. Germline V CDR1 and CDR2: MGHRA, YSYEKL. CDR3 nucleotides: TGCGCCAGCAGCTTTGACTTGCCCTACGAGCAGTACTTC. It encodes CASSFDLPYEQYF.

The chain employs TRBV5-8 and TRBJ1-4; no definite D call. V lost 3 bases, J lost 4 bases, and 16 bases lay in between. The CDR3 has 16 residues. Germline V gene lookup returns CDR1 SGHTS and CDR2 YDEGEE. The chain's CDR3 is CASSSLAGAVNEKLFF. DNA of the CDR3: TGTGCCAGCAGCTCCCTCGCAGGAGCAGTTAATGAAAAACTGTTTTTT.

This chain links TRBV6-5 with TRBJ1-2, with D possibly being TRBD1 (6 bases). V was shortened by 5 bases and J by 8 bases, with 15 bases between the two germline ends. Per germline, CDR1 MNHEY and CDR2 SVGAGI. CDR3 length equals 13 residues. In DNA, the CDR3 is TGTGCCAGCAGTGAAGTTGGGGGGCTAGGCTACACCTTC. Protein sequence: CASSEVGGLGYTF.